This TCR beta chain originates from a study of T cell repertoires in ileal Crohn's disease. Generated by immunoSEQ multiplex PCR, the TCRdb table keeps only in-frame clones and is missing some. This table holds about 4,500 clones, about 81% found once. The V gene lost 1 base and the J gene lost 5 bases, with 9 bases spanning the gap. The CDR3 totals 13 residues. The germline CDR1 and CDR2 sequences are GTSNPN and SVGIG (reference sequence). The chain links TRBV30 to TRBJ1-5, with D perhaps matching TRBD1 (6 bases). Source material: ileal tissue. The clonotype comes from an adult with Crohn's disease. The CDR3 coding sequence is TGTGCCTGGAGTGAACAGGGAGATCAGCCCCAGCATTTT. It encodes CAWSEQGDQPQHF.